This T cell receptor beta chain was profiled in a study of shared clonotypes between healthy human individuals. Findings and caveats of the study: Clonotype sharing among donors likely depends on sequencing depth. Inspection by rarefaction showed sorted-subset sequencing to be incomplete despite large depth. Estimated richness values were generally larger in naive subsets than in memory subsets.

This clone came up once. Its antigen is undetermined. Assay used: immunoSEQ multiplex PCR; TCRdb lists only in-frame clones, some missing. Among some 1,900,000 clones listed, about 95% were seen once. CDR3 length: 11 residues. The ends were cut back, 6 bases at V and 11 bases at J, with 13 bases in the middle. CDR1 and CDR2 from the germline V gene are SNHLY and FYNNEI. Naive CD8 isolation took CD45RO-negative cells positively selected for CCR7 and excluded terminally differentiated effector memory CD45RA+ cells. The chain employs TRBV2 and TRBJ1-1; D ambiguous. This receptor was taken from a man younger than 35 in good health. What was sequenced was naive CD8+ T cells sorted from blood. CDR3: CASSTLSSAFF. The CDR3 DNA reads TGTGCCAGCAGCACCCTTTCTTCGGCTTTCTTT.